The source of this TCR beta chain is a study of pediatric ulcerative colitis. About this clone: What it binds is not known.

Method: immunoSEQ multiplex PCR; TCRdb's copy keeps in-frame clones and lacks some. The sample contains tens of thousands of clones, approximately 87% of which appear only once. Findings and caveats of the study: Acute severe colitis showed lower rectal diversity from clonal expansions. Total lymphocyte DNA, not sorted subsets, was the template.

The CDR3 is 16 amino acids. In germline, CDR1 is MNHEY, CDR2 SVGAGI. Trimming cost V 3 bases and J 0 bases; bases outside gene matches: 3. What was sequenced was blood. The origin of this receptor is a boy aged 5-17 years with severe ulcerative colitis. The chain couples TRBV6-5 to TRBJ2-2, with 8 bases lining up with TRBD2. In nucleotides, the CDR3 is TGTGCCAGCAGTTATTTACTAGCGGCGAACACCGGGGAGCTGTTTTTT. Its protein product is CASSYLLAANTGELFF.